This entry describes one T cell receptor beta chain. The antigen remains undetermined. The entry originates in a study of cytomegalovirus exposure and HLA in healthy donors. General study points: In a later analysis, CMV-associated beta chains were mostly HLA-associated, it appeared. A later analysis revealed that TCR association rates differed between HLA loci, peaking at DRB1 and bottoming out at HLA-C.

Both 60 Vbeta primers and 13 Jbeta primers went into the PCR. This table comes from immunoSEQ multiplex PCR, and its TCRdb copy is limited to in-frame clones, with some not included. This table has 170,000 or so clones, about 78% appearing once. The TCR sequence derives from a woman aged 50 to 65 in good health and CMV-seropositive. The sample comprised PBMCs.

The CDR3 bases are TGTGCCACCAGCTTCGGGACAGGACCCTACGAGCAGTACTTC. Translating gives CATSFGTGPYEQYF. V gene TRBV15 combines with J gene TRBJ2-7; TRBD1 agrees at 8 bases. This CDR3 has 14 amino acids. The V gene end was trimmed by 5 bases and the J gene end by 2 bases; junction bases not matched to a gene: 5. CDR1 LNHNV and CDR2 YYDKDF come from the germline V gene (reference sequence).